This T cell receptor beta chain was sequenced in a study of neurological immune-mediated disorders. Study at large: Of the multiple sclerosis patients, some 35 in total, roughly 30 were relapsing-remitting and 3 were secondary progressive.

V lost 1 base and J lost 5, with 21 bases in between. Germline V CDR1 and CDR2: DFQATT, SNEGSKA (reference sequence). CDR3 length equals 16 residues. This clonotype was recorded many times. Its antigen is as yet unknown. A single run covered 15-18 subjects with over 200 million TCR-beta sequences. TCRdb independently ran MiXCR on the 5' RACE reads; one entry per CDR3 protein. The data show some 95,000 distinct CDR3 sequences, with roughly 4% seen just once and 5% to 6.5% held by the top ten. Study observations and caveats: The study found the most TCR clonal expansion in HTLV-1-associated myelopathy and the least in multiple sclerosis, below healthy controls.

The chain is built from TRBV20-1 and TRBJ2-7; possible D gene TRBD1, 6 bases. The source is a woman in her late teens or twenties with multiple sclerosis. The sequenced material came from PBMCs. CDR3 loop: CSARGGIGTTLNEQYF. CDR3 sequence (DNA): TGCAGTGCTAGAGGGGGAATCGGGACAACACTGAACGAGCAGTACTTC.